This TCR beta chain originates from a study of Graves' ophthalmopathy and Graves' hyperthyroidism. TCR beta CDR3 regions were amplified from RNA transcripts. Following a first-round RT-PCR that used HTBI primers, a second-round multiplex PCR was carried out. TCRdb recomputed calls from the multiplex PCR reads with MiXCR, one row per CDR3 protein. Of hundreds of thousands of distinct CDR3 sequences listed, just over 40% are singletons. V was trimmed by 6 bases and J by 3 bases, leaving 14 bases between them. Germline V gene data show CDR1 as SGHTA and CDR2 as FQGTGA. CDR3 length: 15 residues. This clonotype was counted many times.

The V call is TRBV7-3, the J call TRBJ2-2; D is tentatively TRBD1 or TRBD2 (6 bases each). The TCR originated in an adult man with Graves' ophthalmopathy. The sample comprised peripheral blood. CDR3 in amino acids: CASSLQGGDTGELFF. The CDR3 DNA reads TGTGCCAGCAGTTTACAGGGAGGTGACACCGGGGAGCTGTTTTTT.